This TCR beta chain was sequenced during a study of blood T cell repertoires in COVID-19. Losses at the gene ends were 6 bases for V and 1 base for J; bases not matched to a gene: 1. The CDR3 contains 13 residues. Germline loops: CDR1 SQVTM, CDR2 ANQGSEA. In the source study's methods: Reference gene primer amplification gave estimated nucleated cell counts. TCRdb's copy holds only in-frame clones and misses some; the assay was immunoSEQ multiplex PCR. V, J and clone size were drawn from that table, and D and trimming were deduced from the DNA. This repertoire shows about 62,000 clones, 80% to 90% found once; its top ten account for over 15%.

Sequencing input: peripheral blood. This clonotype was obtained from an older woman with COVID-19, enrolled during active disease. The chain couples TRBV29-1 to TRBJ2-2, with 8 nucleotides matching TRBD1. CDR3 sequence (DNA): TGCAGCGTAGACAGGGGGAACACCGGGGAGCTGTTTTTT. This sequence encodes CSVDRGNTGELFF.